A single sample is the source of the 23 T cell receptor beta chains below, sequenced in a study of blood T cell repertoires in COVID-19. Sequencing used immunoSEQ multiplex PCR; TCRdb keeps in-frame clones, though not all of them. The sample contains 50,000 to 75,000 clones, around 82% of which appear only once. Sequencing input: peripheral blood. The receptors here all came from a man aged 80 or over with active or convalescent COVID-19.

The chain links TRBV6-6 to TRBJ1-3; 9 bases are a match to TRBD1. CDR3 length: 14 amino acids. J gave up 7 bases and V 5 bases, and 6 bases lay outside the gene matches. Germline lookup yields CDR1 MNHNY and CDR2 SVGAGI (reference sequence). In DNA, the CDR3 is TGTGCCAGCAGTCACAGGGGGCTCGGGAACACCATATATTTT. Translated: CASSHRGLGNTIYF.

This chain joins TRBV18 and TRBJ1-1; D possibly corresponds to TRBD1 (5 bases). CDR3 length equals 17 residues. V shed 5 bases and J shed 0 bases, with 19 bases lying between them. Germline V gene sequence: CDR1 KGHSH, CDR2 LQKENI. The CDR3 sequence: CASSKLPGTGMNTEAFF. The CDR3 DNA reads as TGTGCCAGCTCAAAACTCCCCGGAACAGGAATGAACACTGAAGCTTTCTTT.

The rearrangement joins TRBV30 to TRBJ1-3; D perhaps matches TRBD1 (5 bases). The CDR3 consists of 14 residues. The germline V and J ends were trimmed by 0 bases and 4 bases, with 10 bases remaining between them. CDR1 GTSNPN and CDR2 SVGIG come from the germline V gene (reference sequence). The CDR3 sequence: CAWSVGYRGNTIYF. CDR3 bases: TGTGCCTGGAGTGTTGGCTACAGGGGAAACACCATATATTTT. Full variable domain (remainder filled in from reference TRBV30 and TRBJ1-3): SQTIHQWPATLVQPVGSPLSLECTVEGTSNPNLYWYRQAAGRGLQLLFYSVGIGQISSEVPQNLSASRPQDRQFILSSKKLLLSDSGFYLCAWSVGYRGNTIYFGEGSWLTVV.

The chain joins TRBV28 to TRBJ1-2, with D possibly being TRBD1 (6 bases). CDR1 and CDR2 from the germline V gene are MDHEN and SYDVKM. The CDR3 sequence is 14 residues long. Between the trimmed V and J ends, which lost 5 bases and 4 bases, there was a span of 14 bases. CDR3 nucleotide sequence: TGTGCCAGCAGTCATAAAGGGGGGGCCTATGGCTACACCTTC. Its protein is CASSHKGGAYGYTF.

This clone has just a few counts. This chain's CDR3 is CASSLVEGANNSPLHF. CDR3 nucleotides: TGCGCCAGCAGCTTGGTGGAGGGAGCGAATAATTCACCCCTCCACTTT. V is TRBV5-1 and J is TRBJ1-6; D call uncertain. Germline CDR1 reads SGHRS; CDR2 reads YFSETQ. The CDR3 runs 16 residues. The ends were cut back, 0 bases at V and 5 bases at J, with 12 bases in the middle.

V usage is TRBV27 and J usage is TRBJ2-1; 8 positions agree with TRBD2. The V segment lost 4 bases and the J segment 7 bases; nucleotides outside the gene matches: 9. In germline, CDR1 is MNHEY, CDR2 SMNVEV (reference sequence). The CDR3 sequence is 15 residues long. The CDR3 reads CASSYQREPANEQFF. The CDR3 DNA follows: TGTGCCAGCAGTTATCAGCGGGAGCCGGCGAATGAGCAGTTCTTC.

The CDR3 nucleotides read TGTGCCAGCAGCGTTTCTTTCTACGAGCAGTACTTC. Protein product: CASSVSFYEQYF. V is TRBV2 and J is TRBJ2-7; D not resolved. Looked up from germline, CDR1 is SNHLY and CDR2 is FYNNEI. Trimming left V 6 bases short and J 3 bases short, with 9 bases between. This CDR3 has 12 amino acids.

This clone was detected only a few times. V and J are TRBV19 and TRBJ1-3, with D perhaps TRBD1 (5 bases). The CDR3 covers 15 residues. V lost 5 bases and J 2 bases, leaving 13 bases between the germline ends. Germline V CDR1 and CDR2: LNHDA, SQIVND (reference sequence). The CDR3 DNA is TGTGCCAGTAGTTTTGGACATCCCGCTGGAAACACCATATATTTT. Residues: CASSFGHPAGNTIYF.

V gene TRBV7-8 combines with J gene TRBJ2-1; TRBD2 matches 10 bases. J lost 2 bases, V lost 5 bases, and 12 bases had no gene match. The germline CDR1 and CDR2 sequences are SGHVS and FQNEAQ. This CDR3 comprises 18 residues. The CDR3 DNA reads as TGTGCCAGCAGCCGAGGTAGCGGGAGGAGTGGGGCCTACAATGAGCAGTTCTTC. Its protein product is CASSRGSGRSGAYNEQFF.

The chain combines TRBV6-6 with TRBJ2-7; TRBD1 aligns across 10 bases. Germline CDR1 and CDR2: MNHNY and SVGAGI (reference sequence). This CDR3 is 16 amino acids long. After removal of 0 bases from V and 4 bases from J, the junction contained 6 bases not matched to a gene. Here the CDR3 DNA reads TGTGCCAGCAGTTACTCAGGGACAGGGGACTTGTACGAGCAGTACTTC. Residues: CASSYSGTGDLYEQYF.

The chain couples TRBV25-1 to TRBJ2-5; D call uncertain. The CDR3 loop spans 15 amino acids. Trimming stripped 1 base from V and 2 bases from J, with 11 bases between. Germline CDR1 MGHDK, CDR2 SYGVNS. The CDR3 sequence is CASSESRISQETQYF. The CDR3 DNA reads TGTGCCAGCAGTGAATCACGAATCAGTCAAGAGACCCAGTACTTC.

In this sample, this clone turned up many times. CDR3 in amino acids: CASSLVLASTDTQYF. DNA for the CDR3: TGTGCCAGCAGCTTAGTCCTAGCTAGCACAGATACGCAGTATTTT. This chain links TRBV13 with TRBJ2-3; D is possibly TRBD2 (5 bases). Germline CDR1 is PRHDT and CDR2 is FYEKMQ (reference sequence). V lost 1 base and J lost 0, with 8 bases in between. The CDR3 is 15 amino acids.

This sequence joins TRBV2 and TRBJ2-7; TRBD1 matches 11 bases. The germline V gene encodes CDR1 SNHLY and CDR2 FYNNEI. This CDR3 is built from 12 residues. Trimming took 6 bases from V and 6 from J; bases not matched to a gene: 1. CDR3 residues: CASSGTGGEQYF. The CDR3 DNA follows: TGTGCCAGCAGCGGGACAGGGGGCGAGCAGTACTTC. Looking up the rest from reference TRBV2 and TRBJ2-7 gives the full variable domain: EPEVTQTPSHQVTQMGQEVILRCVPISNHLYFYWYRQILGQKVEFLVSFYNNEISEKSEIFDDQFSVERPDGSNFTLKIRSTKLEDSAMYFCASSGTGGEQYFGPGTRLTVT.

The CDR3 coding sequence is TGTGCCAGCACCGCTCTAGGGGGCGATTCACCCCTCCACTTT. It translates to CASTALGGDSPLHF. The chain employs TRBV7-2 and TRBJ1-6; 7 nucleotides line up with TRBD1. Germline V gene data show CDR1 as SGHTA and CDR2 as FQGNSA. Trimming cost V 7 bases and J 8 bases; bases outside gene matches: 8. This CDR3 is built from 14 residues.

Only one count was recorded for this clone. V and J are TRBV9 and TRBJ1-2, with D perhaps matching TRBD1 (6 bases). Trimming took off 8 bases at V and 5 bases at J, with 13 bases between the two ends. Germline loops: CDR1 SGDLS, CDR2 YYNGEE. This CDR3 has 12 residues. The CDR3 region is CASLWTVYGYTF. The CDR3 DNA sequence: TGTGCCAGTTTGTGGACAGTGTATGGCTACACCTTC.

This clone was seen only a few times. The chain uses TRBV4-2 and TRBJ1-6; D is possibly TRBD1 (6 bases). The CDR3 has 18 amino acids. The germline V and J ends were trimmed by 3 bases and 6 bases, with 21 bases remaining between them. Germline CDR1 is LGHNA and CDR2 is YNFKEQ. CDR3 protein: CASSQVSGGQKGNSPLHF. CDR3 nucleotide sequence: TGTGCCAGCAGCCAGGTATCGGGGGGGCAGAAGGGTAATTCACCCCTCCACTTT.

The chain uses TRBV7-3 and TRBJ2-7; D possibly corresponds to TRBD2 (5 bases). From germline, CDR1 is SGHTA and CDR2 FQGTGA. The CDR3 contains 14 residues. Trimming removed 3 bases from V and 7 bases from J, with 16 bases in between. The CDR3 DNA reads as TGTGCCAGCAGCTTCGGAGGACCGACGGGGGAGCAGTACTTC. Translating gives CASSFGGPTGEQYF.

This chain's CDR3 is CASSVDGGTYNEQFF. CDR3 DNA sequence: TGTGCCAGCAGCGTAGACGGGGGGACCTACAATGAGCAGTTCTTC. This rearrangement joins TRBV9 to TRBJ2-1; TRBD2 matches 7 bases. V dropped 0 bases and J dropped 2; count of bases not matched to a gene: 2. Per the germline V gene, CDR1 is SGDLS and CDR2 is YYNGEE. CDR3 length: 15 residues.

This CDR3 reads CASSATGIEGYTF. The CDR3 region has the DNA TGTGCCAGCTCAGCGACAGGTATTGAGGGCTACACCTTC. The genes are TRBV18 and TRBJ1-2, with D possibly TRBD1 on 6 matching bases. Germline lookup yields CDR1 KGHSH and CDR2 LQKENI. Trimming took 5 bases from V and 8 from J, leaving 15 bases between them. The CDR3 contains 13 residues.

The rearrangement links TRBV19 to TRBJ1-5, with D possibly being TRBD1 (6 bases). Deletions cut 5 bases from V and 0 bases from J, with 14 bases between. Germline-derived CDR1 and CDR2 are LNHDA and SQIVND (reference sequence). This CDR3 contains 16 residues. The CDR3 region is CASSLRQGYSNQPQHF. The CDR3 DNA follows: TGTGCCAGTAGTTTAAGGCAGGGGTATAGCAATCAGCCCCAGCATTTT.

This sequence joins TRBV7-6 and TRBJ2-1, with TRBD2 matching 11 bases. CDR3 length: 15 amino acids. The V gene's germline CDR1 is SGHVS and CDR2 FNYEAQ. With 4 bases clipped from V and 7 bases from J, the junction kept 6 bases outside the gene matches. The chain's CDR3 is CASSYGSSGGNEQFF. DNA of the CDR3: TGTGCCAGCAGCTACGGGTCTAGCGGGGGGAATGAGCAGTTCTTC. Supplemented by reference TRBV7-6 and TRBJ2-1, the full variable domain reads GAGVSQSPRYKVTKRGQDVALRCDPISGHVSLYWYRQALGQGPEFLTYFNYEAQQDKSGLPNDRFSAERPEGSISTLTIQRTEQRDSAMYRCASSYGSSGGNEQFFGPGTRLTVL.

The chain combines TRBV4-1 with TRBJ1-3; D perhaps matches TRBD1 (5 bases). V lost 3 bases, J lost 0 bases, and 9 bases lay in between. Germline CDR1 is MGHRA and CDR2 is YSYEKL. The CDR3 is 15 residues long. The CDR3 DNA follows: TGCGCCAGCAGCCAGGGACTGAGCTCTGGAAACACCATATATTTT. Translated: CASSQGLSSGNTIYF.

This clone was counted a single time. The chain links TRBV27 to TRBJ2-1; TRBD2 agrees at 7 bases. The CDR3 covers 17 residues. Germline loops: CDR1 MNHEY, CDR2 SMNVEV (reference sequence). J gave up 5 bases and V 5 bases, and 15 bases lay outside the gene matches. CDR3: CASSPLAWEGPHNEQFF. Written as DNA, the CDR3 is TGTGCCAGCAGTCCCCTAGCTTGGGAGGGCCCCCACAATGAGCAGTTCTTC.